The TCR beta chain described here comes from a study of blood T cell repertoires in COVID-19 (dated by TCRdb to the early 2020s). At the level of the whole study: The collaborator samples originated in the United States, Italy and Spain and spanned the acute and convalescent phases of COVID-19. The material from the prospective study consisted of cDNA or gDNA derived from T cells, B-cell-depleted T cells, or PBMCs. Where HLA class I and class II types were available, the types were taken from metadata supplied by the sample provider, not from assay-based typing. The repertoires were made available in a free public database intended to serve as a resource for research on the immune response to SARS-CoV-2. A de-identified subject ID, COVID-19 status, age in years and sex were almost always included in the sample metadata. Deeply sampled blood TCRbeta repertoires from subjects exposed to, actively infected with, or recovered from COVID-19 were included in the dataset. The samples were drawn from the first 160 participants of the ongoing ImmuneRACE study and from more than 1,000 subjects provided by 6 global collaborators. Broad study findings and their caveats: Clinical and demographic metadata were provided uncurated, with the amount varying by source and participant.

Each collaborating institution followed its own protocols to collect whole blood in K2EDTA tubes. For TCRbeta analysis, collaborators shipped samples in one of three forms: frozen whole blood, isolated PBMCs, or DNA extracted from either of those sample types. About this clone itself: It has no known antigen specificity. Per-base quality was not reported, and no clone a single base away is much larger than it.

V loses 5 bases of germline sequence and J loses 1 base, and the interval between the two ends is 17 bases. The CDR3 has 15 amino acids, counting the end cysteine and phenylalanine. The retained sequence is limited to the CDR3, 45 bases, with the frame set at the first base. CDR1 and CDR2 were assigned from the germline V gene (reference sequence) as GTSNPN and SVGIG. The immunoSEQ Assay, a bias-controlled multiplex PCR, was used to amplify TCRbeta CDR3 regions from genomic DNA. The authors processed their data as follows. Nucleated cell counts per sample were estimated from amplification of reference gene primers within the assay. Sequence reads were collapsed and filtered to measure the absolute abundance of every unique TCRbeta CDR3 rearrangement. For each sample, productive Simpson clonality was calculated as the square root of Simpson's diversity index across productive rearrangements. Held by TCRdb, this immuneACCESS table contains in-frame sequences only and omits some clones. Under half of the omission traces to an unresolved V gene where checked; the cause of the rest is unknown. V, J and clone size were drawn from that table, and D and trimming were deduced from the DNA. The sample table holds approximately 55,000 clones, of which around 86% were seen once. The top ten clones comprise 6.5% of the sample.

The chain employs TRBV30 and TRBJ1-1; matching of 5 bases hints at TRBD1 as the D gene. Sequencing used peripheral blood. This clonotype originated in a man aged 50-60 years with active COVID-19. The CDR3 protein: CAWAVRRGKNTEAFF. The sequenced DNA: TGTGCCTGGGCTGTGAGGAGGGGCAAGAACACTGAAGCTTTCTTT.